This TCR beta chain emerged from a study of T cell responses to AZD1222 COVID-19 vaccine. Notes on the study in general: Clonal diversity may have been underestimated in mostly white British donors.

TCRdb keeps only in-frame clones here, not all; method: immunoSEQ multiplex PCR. The table shows 150,000 to 160,000 clones, with less than 95% occurring only once. Germline V gene lookup returns CDR1 LNHDA and CDR2 SQIVND (reference sequence). The CDR3 is made up of 20 amino acids. Deletions cut 3 bases from V and 0 bases from J, with 26 bases between. This clone was observed a few times. Its target is not known. Sequencing used peripheral blood, obtained on day 0 of AZD1222 vaccination. This rearrangement joins TRBV19 to TRBJ1-1, with D possibly being TRBD1 (5 bases). This clonotype was obtained from an adult in good health. CDR3 nucleotides: TGTGCCAGTAGTATTCCCTATGGGGCTGGATTGGGGAATATGAACACTGAAGCTTTCTTT. Its translation: CASSIPYGAGLGNMNTEAFF.